These 9 T cell receptor beta chains were all obtained from the same sample, sequenced in a study of regulatory T cells in long-lasting Graves disease. Stated time point: newly diagnosed GD, antithyroid drugs for less than 3 months. Making the TCR library involved RNA that had been extracted from PBMCs. Through Arm-PCR of CDR3 regions and iRepertoire HTBI primers, TCR beta libraries were built. TCRdb re-called the multiplex PCR reads through MiXCR, storing one row per CDR3 protein. The table shows more than 300,000 distinct CDR3 sequences, with roughly 16% occurring only once. These data were also filed under a second study, of T cells in Graves' hyperthyroidism and ophthalmopathy.

The sample in question was peripheral blood mononuclear cells (PBMCs), obtained at new diagnosis, from a patient treated with antithyroid drugs. These receptors all come from a woman between 18 and 29 years old with Graves disease.

This clonotype has more than one count but fewer than ten. The genes are TRBV6-2 or TRBV6-3 and TRBJ1-4; D uncertain. The V and J ends lost 3 bases and 8 bases respectively, with 10 bases between them. Germline loops: CDR1 MNHEY, CDR2 SVGEGT. The CDR3 contains 13 residues. As DNA, the CDR3 is TGTGCCAGCAGTTATAAGGGAGAGGAAAAACTGTTTTTT. It specifies CASSYKGEEKLFF.

In this sample, this clonotype turned up many times. DNA for the CDR3: TGTGCCAGCAGTGAAATGGAGGAGGGTAATGAGCAGTTCTTC. Amino acids: CASSEMEEGNEQFF. The V call is TRBV6-1, the J call TRBJ2-1, with D perhaps TRBD2 (6 bases). Trimming removed 2 bases at V and 7 bases at J, with 12 bases between. Germline V CDR1 and CDR2: MNHNS, SASEGT. The CDR3 has 14 amino acids.

This clonotype was observed many times. This rearrangement joins TRBV6-2 or TRBV6-3 to TRBJ2-5; weak D call: TRBD2 (5 bases). Germline V lookup: CDR1 MNHEY, CDR2 SVGEGT. The CDR3 spans 13 residues. Trimming took off 5 bases at V and 4 bases at J, with 11 bases between the two ends. The CDR3 nucleotides are TGTGCCAGCAGTGACTACCGCCGAGAGACCCAGTACTTC. Its protein is CASSDYRRETQYF.

This clonotype has at least ten counts. V gene TRBV28 combines with J gene TRBJ2-7; D is ambiguous. CDR3 length: 14 residues. The V end lost 3 bases, the J end lost 5 bases, and 14 bases lay between the germline ends. Germline assignment: CDR1 MDHEN and CDR2 SYDVKM. The CDR3 sequence: CASSFVRQVDEQYF. The DNA of the CDR3 is TGTGCCAGCAGTTTCGTGAGGCAGGTCGACGAGCAGTACTTC. Based on the CDR3 plus reference TRBV28 and TRBJ2-7, the full variable domain is DVKVTQSSRYLVKRTGEKVFLECVQDMDHENMFWYRQDPGLGLRLIYFSYDVKMKEKGDIPEGYSVSREKKERFSLILESASTNQTSMYLCASSFVRQVDEQYFGPGTRLTVT.

This clonotype was found once. Because it lacks the conserved phenylalanine or tryptophan at the end, this CDR3 is likely a read error. This sequence joins TRBV5-1 and TRBJ1-6, with a tentative D call TRBD1 (5 bases). This CDR3 is 14 amino acids long. Germline CDR1 is SGHRS and CDR2 is YFSETQ. Trimming removed 0 bases at V and 7 bases at J, with 8 bases between. The CDR3 DNA is TGCGCCAGCAGCTTGGGTGGGGCAAATTCACCCCTCCACCTT. Translation: CASSLGGANSPLHL.

With regard to this clonotype: Being one base from a much bigger clone, this may be a read error. This chain links TRBV5-1 with TRBJ1-4; 9 bases align to TRBD1. CDR1 SGHRS and CDR2 YFSETQ come from the germline V gene. The CDR3 length is 16 residues. The trim removed 1 base at V and 2 bases at J, leaving 3 bases unmatched. CDR3: CASSLNRGLTNEKLFF. In nucleotides, the CDR3 is TGCGCCAGCAGCTTGAACAGGGGGCTCACTAATGAAAAACTGTTTTTT.

The sample holds a few counts of this clonotype. The V call is TRBV29-1, the J call TRBJ1-6, with D unresolved. Germline V gene sequence: CDR1 SQVTM, CDR2 ANQGSEA. The V gene lost 3 bases and the J gene lost 4 bases, with 16 bases spanning the gap. This CDR3 region has 16 residues. CDR3 protein: CSVEALTTVYNSPLHF. The CDR3 region has the DNA TGCAGCGTTGAGGCCCTGACGACTGTGTATAATTCACCCCTCCACTTT.

This clonotype came up many times. The V gene is TRBV2, the J gene TRBJ1-2; D call uncertain. Trimming left V 5 bases short and J 2 bases short, with 9 bases between. The CDR3 runs 13 residues. CDR1 is SNHLY and CDR2 is FYNNEI in the germline V gene. The CDR3 reads CASSILDNYGYTF. The CDR3 DNA reads as TGTGCCAGCAGTATACTCGACAACTATGGCTACACCTTC.

This clonotype occurred a few times. CDR3 loop: CASSLVGKTPYQPQHF. The CDR3 coding sequence is TGTGCCAGCAGCTTAGTCGGAAAGACACCCTATCAGCCCCAGCATTTT. J is TRBJ1-5 and V is TRBV7-8, with D hard to call. CDR3 size: 16 residues. Trimming took off 1 base at V and 5 bases at J, with 15 bases between the two ends. Germline values: CDR1 SGHVS, CDR2 FQNEAQ.